Below, 28 T cell receptor beta chains from the same sample are listed, as sequenced in a study of regulatory T cells in long-lasting Graves disease. Time point indicated: newly diagnosed GD, antithyroid drugs for less than 3 months. RNA isolated from PBMCs was used to make the TCR library. Construction of TCR beta libraries relied on iRepertoire HTBI primers and on Arm-PCR targeting CDR3 regions. Each CDR3 protein gets one entry after TCRdb re-called the multiplex PCR reads with MiXCR. The profile shows some 330,000 distinct CDR3 sequences, 10% to 15% of them singletons. These same data were also listed under a study on T cells in Graves' hyperthyroidism and ophthalmopathy.

Specimen: peripheral blood mononuclear cells (PBMCs), collected at new diagnosis, from a patient treated with antithyroid drugs. The receptor set was obtained from a woman younger than 30 with Graves disease.

This clonotype was detected only a few times. The gene calls are TRBV20-1 and TRBJ1-2, with 10 bases identical to TRBD1. With V trimmed by 1 base and J by 6 bases, 11 bases remained unmatched. The CDR3 runs to 16 residues. Germline V gene lookup returns CDR1 DFQATT and CDR2 SNEGSKA (reference sequence). The CDR3 sequence is CSARAWGLGTGDGYTF. In nucleotides, the CDR3 is TGCAGTGCTAGAGCCTGGGGACTCGGGACAGGGGATGGCTACACCTTC.

This chain connects TRBV4-1 to TRBJ2-3; the D gene is possibly TRBD1 (6 bases). The CDR3 is 20 amino acids. Germline lookup yields CDR1 MGHRA and CDR2 YSYEKL. Trimming removed 2 bases at V and 2 bases at J, with 26 bases between. This CDR3 is CASSQRPRKTGRWDTDTQYF. The CDR3 DNA sequence: TGCGCCAGCAGCCAACGTCCCCGGAAAACAGGGCGTTGGGACACAGATACGCAGTATTTT.

A few counts support this clonotype. This rearrangement joins TRBV9 to TRBJ2-3, with TRBD2 identical over 12 bases. The V segment lost 3 bases and the J segment 7 bases; nucleotides outside the gene matches: 6. Germline V lookup: CDR1 SGDLS, CDR2 YYNGEE. CDR3 length equals 15 residues. The CDR3 coding sequence is TGTGCCAGCAGCGGGACTAGCGGGGTCGCGAATACGCAGTATTTT. It is translated as CASSGTSGVANTQYF.

This clonotype was seen a few times. The gene calls are TRBV5-4 and TRBJ2-1; no definite D call. This CDR3 region has 15 residues. V was cut by 4 bases and J by 0 bases, with 11 bases left in between. Germline V gene data show CDR1 as SGHNT and CDR2 as YYREEE (reference sequence). CDR3 region: CASSPVPSSYNEQFF. The CDR3 DNA follows: TGTGCCAGCAGCCCGGTTCCTAGCTCCTACAATGAGCAGTTCTTC.

This clonotype has ten or more counts. This chain connects TRBV28 to TRBJ2-7; 8 nucleotides agree with TRBD2. V gave up 3 bases and J gave up 6 bases; unmatched junction bases: 7. CDR1 MDHEN and CDR2 SYDVKM come from the germline V gene. This CDR3 spans 14 amino acids. CDR3 coding DNA: TGTGCCAGCAGTTTCGCTAGCGGGCCCTCCGAGCAGTACTTC. It is translated as CASSFASGPSEQYF. The full variable domain, completed using reference TRBV28 and TRBJ2-7, is DVKVTQSSRYLVKRTGEKVFLECVQDMDHENMFWYRQDPGLGLRLIYFSYDVKMKEKGDIPEGYSVSREKKERFSLILESASTNQTSMYLCASSFASGPSEQYFGPGTRLTVT.

Ten or more counts support this clonotype. V and J are TRBV28 and TRBJ1-5; unclear D gene. Germline V lookup: CDR1 MDHEN, CDR2 SYDVKM. The CDR3 extends over 11 amino acids. The V end was cut by 6 bases, the J end by 5 bases, with 5 bases between. CDR3 coding DNA: TGTGCCAGCAGCGACGATCAGCCCCAGCATTTT. Its translation is CASSDDQPQHF. The full variable domain, its missing parts supplied by reference TRBV28 and TRBJ1-5, is DVKVTQSSRYLVKRTGEKVFLECVQDMDHENMFWYRQDPGLGLRLIYFSYDVKMKEKGDIPEGYSVSREKKERFSLILESASTNQTSMYLCASSDDQPQHFGDGTRLSIL.

This clonotype turned up a few times. The chain couples TRBV5-1 to TRBJ2-2; the D call may be TRBD1 or TRBD2 (5 bases each). V dropped 0 bases and J dropped 0 bases, with 18 bases sitting between them. Germline CDR1 is SGHRS and CDR2 is YFSETQ. The CDR3 is made up of 19 amino acids. In DNA form, the CDR3 reads TGCGCCAGCAGCTTGGTAGGGGCAGCTACGGACTCGAACACCGGGGAGCTGTTTTTT. It specifies CASSLVGAATDSNTGELFF.

The V and J genes are TRBV30 and TRBJ2-1; 8 bases match TRBD1. This CDR3 is 13 amino acids long. V gave up 0 bases and J gave up 9 bases; unmatched junction bases: 4. CDR1 and CDR2 (germline): GTSNPN, SVGIG (reference sequence). The CDR3 region has the DNA TGTGCCTGGAGTGTTCTACAGGGGGTTGAGCAGTTCTTC. It translates to CAWSVLQGVEQFF.

This clonotype has ten or more counts. The chain couples TRBV7-2 to TRBJ2-1; D might be TRBD1 (6 bases). Looked up from germline, CDR1 is SGHTA and CDR2 is FQGNSA. The CDR3 has 13 amino acids. Trimming removed 2 bases from V and 7 bases from J, with 9 bases in between. The CDR3 sequence is CASSLQGWNEQFF. CDR3 nucleotides: TGTGCCAGCAGCTTACAGGGGTGGAATGAGCAGTTCTTC.

This clonotype was observed at least ten times. This chain uses TRBV4-1 with TRBJ2-7; 9 nucleotides line up with TRBD2. The CDR3 loop spans 17 amino acids. After removal of 0 bases from V and 0 bases from J, the junction contained 6 bases not matched to a gene. Germline loops: CDR1 MGHRA, CDR2 YSYEKL. This CDR3 reads CASSQELGLASSYEQYF. In DNA form, the CDR3 reads TGCGCCAGCAGCCAAGAGCTAGGACTAGCGAGCTCCTACGAGCAGTACTTC.

Comments on this clonotype: Being one base from a much bigger clone, this may be a read error. The gene calls are TRBV28 and TRBJ2-7, with unresolved D. CDR3 length equals 12 residues. V lost 5 bases and J 7 bases, leaving 12 bases between the germline ends. The V gene's germline CDR1 is MDHEN and CDR2 SYDVKM. Here the CDR3 DNA reads TGTGCCAGCAGTGACCTCCCGACGGAGCAGTACTTC. It translates to CASSDLPTEQYF. Based on the CDR3 plus reference TRBV28 and TRBJ2-7, the full variable domain is DVKVTQSSRYLVKRTGEKVFLECVQDMDHENMFWYRQDPGLGLRLIYFSYDVKMKEKGDIPEGYSVSREKKERFSLILESASTNQTSMYLCASSDLPTEQYFGPGTRLTVT.

A note on this clonotype: It may be a read error: a sequence one base away is much more abundant. V gene TRBV3-1 combines with J gene TRBJ1-4; TRBD1 agrees at 7 bases. Trimming at V came to 4 bases and at J to 0 bases, leaving 14 bases not matched to a gene. This CDR3 has 19 residues. Germline V gene sequence: CDR1 LGHDT, CDR2 YNNKEL (reference sequence). In DNA, the CDR3 is TGTGCCAGCAGCCTCCGCCCACGGCAGGGGGTCCCAACTAATGAAAAACTGTTTTTT. Translation gives CASSLRPRQGVPTNEKLFF. Complete variable domain (other parts from reference TRBV3-1 and TRBJ1-4): DTAVSQTPKYLVTQMGNDKSIKCEQNLGHDTMYWYKQDSKKFLKIMFSYNNKELIINETVPNRFSPKSPDKAHLNLHINSLELGDSAVYFCASSLRPRQGVPTNEKLFFGSGTQLSVL.

This clonotype was found many times. The V gene is TRBV7-9, the J gene TRBJ1-6; D unclear. CDR1 and CDR2 from the germline V gene are SEHNR and FQNEAQ (reference sequence). Trimming removed 1 base at V and 10 bases at J, with 14 bases between. The CDR3 consists of 15 residues. The DNA of the CDR3 is TGTGCCAGCAGCTTAGTTTCGGGTTTGTGGTCACCCCTCCACTTT. Encoded protein: CASSLVSGLWSPLHF.

This clonotype has a count of ten or more. The V and J genes are TRBV7-2 and TRBJ1-5; perhaps TRBD1 as D (6 bases). Trimming pared 3 bases from V and 3 bases from J, leaving 9 bases between. Germline assignment: CDR1 SGHTA and CDR2 FQGNSA. This CDR3 is built from 14 residues. CDR3 amino acids: CASSFRGPNQPQHF. The CDR3 DNA follows: TGTGCCAGCAGCTTCAGGGGACCCAATCAGCCCCAGCATTTT.

Ten or more counts support this clonotype. V gene TRBV6-2 or TRBV6-3 combines with J gene TRBJ1-5; no clear D. CDR3 length: 14 residues. The germline V gene encodes CDR1 MNHEY and CDR2 SVGEGT. Trimming shortened V by 0 bases and J by 4 bases, and 7 bases separated the two germline ends. CDR3 loop: CASSYSPSNQPQHF. The CDR3 DNA reads TGTGCCAGCAGTTACTCGCCTTCAAATCAGCCCCAGCATTTT.

This clonotype was seen only a few times. V is TRBV12-5 and J is TRBJ2-2; possibly TRBD2 for D (5 bases). The germline CDR1 and CDR2 sequences are LGHNT and FRNRAP. V shed 4 bases and J shed 2 bases, with 14 bases lying between them. The CDR3 is made up of 16 amino acids. CDR3 protein: CASGWRLVGNTGELFF. The CDR3 DNA reads TGTGCTAGTGGTTGGAGGCTTGTCGGAAACACCGGGGAGCTGTTTTTT.

This clonotype was observed many times. The rearrangement links TRBV2 to TRBJ2-5; either TRBD1 or TRBD2 may supply D (6 bases each). Germline V gene data show CDR1 as SNHLY and CDR2 as FYNNEI. The V end lost 3 bases, the J end lost 3 bases, and 17 bases lay between the germline ends. The length of the CDR3 is 16 residues. The DNA of the CDR3 is TGTGCCAGCAGTGATAGGGGGGACTCCGACAAAGAGACCCAGTACTTC. It yields the protein CASSDRGDSDKETQYF.

This clonotype showed up just once. The chain carries TRBV4-3 and TRBJ2-5; possible D gene TRBD2, 6 bases. The ends were cut back, 0 bases at V and 7 bases at J, with 15 bases in the middle. This CDR3 has 15 residues. Germline CDR1 is LGHNA and CDR2 is YSLEER. This CDR3 is CASSQDLGGVGTQYF. The CDR3 DNA reads TGCGCCAGCAGCCAAGATCTTGGCGGGGTCGGGACCCAGTACTTC.

This clonotype has a count of ten or more. The CDR3 bases are TGTGCCAGCAGCGATAGCGGGGGGGCCGATGAGCAGTTCTTC. Translated: CASSDSGGADEQFF. V is TRBV9 and J is TRBJ2-1; 11 bases fit TRBD2. Per the germline V gene, CDR1 is SGDLS and CDR2 is YYNGEE. The ends lost 3 bases at V and 8 bases at J; junction bases unmatched: 4. The CDR3 extends over 14 amino acids.

Notes on this clonotype: This probably arose from a read error, given a far larger clone one base away. The chain employs TRBV7-8 and TRBJ2-7, with 9 bases lining up with TRBD1. CDR1 and CDR2 (germline): SGHVS, FQNEAQ. CDR3 size: 16 residues. The CDR3: CASSSQEGDRAYEQHF. CDR3 sequence (DNA): TGTGCCAGCAGCTCGCAAGAAGGGGACAGGGCCTACGAGCAGCACTTC.

This clonotype was counted many times. Germline and junction disagree at one end, which may indicate a read error. The gene calls are TRBV7-2 and TRBJ2-1; 10 bases are a match to TRBD2. The CDR3 runs to 16 residues. CDR1 is SGHTA and CDR2 is FQGNSA in the germline V gene. The CDR3 nucleotides read TGCGCCAGCAGCCGTTCACTAGCGGGATCCTACAATGAGCAGTTCTTC. It codes for CASSRSLAGSYNEQFF.

There are many counts of this clonotype. This rearrangement joins TRBV28 to TRBJ1-1; D not certain. V was shortened by 4 bases and J by 1 base, with 10 bases between the two germline ends. This CDR3 is 14 amino acids long. The germline V gene has CDR1 MDHEN and CDR2 SYDVKM. The CDR3 is CASSSAPANTEAFF. The CDR3 DNA reads TGTGCCAGCAGTTCCGCCCCAGCGAACACTGAAGCTTTCTTT.

There are many counts of this clonotype. The chain links TRBV12-3 or TRBV12-4 to TRBJ2-2; the D is unclear. V was clipped by 7 bases and J by 4 bases, with 10 bases between them. This CDR3 has 13 residues. CDR3 nucleotides: TGTGCCAGCATCTCGGTCCCCACCGGGGAGCTGTTTTTT. This gives the protein CASISVPTGELFF.

This clonotype was counted ten times or more. This chain links TRBV5-1 with TRBJ2-7, with TRBD2 matching 8 bases. The CDR3 spans 18 residues. Looked up from germline, CDR1 is SGHRS and CDR2 is YFSETQ. V lost 2 bases, J lost 0 bases, and 13 bases stayed unmatched. The CDR3 DNA follows: TGCGCCAGCAGCTTCGGTCAGCCAACTAGCGGCTACTCCTACGAGCAGTACTTC. It encodes CASSFGQPTSGYSYEQYF.

The chain has TRBV5-1 and TRBJ2-4, with TRBD2 as a possible D gene (6 bases). The V gene lost 1 base and the J gene lost 5 bases, with 16 bases spanning the gap. The CDR3 is made up of 16 amino acids. The germline V gene encodes CDR1 SGHRS and CDR2 YFSETQ. This CDR3 reads CASSLRFGGFENIQYF. CDR3 coding DNA: TGCGCCAGCAGCTTGCGTTTTGGAGGGTTCGAAAACATTCAGTACTTC.

This clonotype has at least ten counts. The chain joins TRBV20-1 to TRBJ1-1; the D gene is possibly TRBD1 (5 bases). The V gene lost 3 bases and the J gene lost 0 bases, with 11 bases spanning the gap. CDR1 is DFQATT, CDR2 SNEGSKA, per germline (reference sequence). The length of the CDR3 is 14 residues. Here the CDR3 DNA reads TGCAGTGCTAGCCCTGGACAAATGAACACTGAAGCTTTCTTT. It codes for CSASPGQMNTEAFF.

The sample holds a few counts of this clonotype. The rearrangement joins TRBV12-3 or TRBV12-4 to TRBJ2-1; D possibly matches TRBD1 or TRBD2 (5 bases each). Trimming stripped 6 bases from V and 6 bases from J, with 12 bases between. There are 13 residues in the CDR3. This CDR3 is CASSRGAANEQFF. The CDR3, as DNA: TGTGCCAGCAGCCGAGGGGCAGCCAATGAGCAGTTCTTC.

In this sample, this clonotype turned up many times. This chain connects TRBV20-1 to TRBJ2-1; 8 nucleotides agree with TRBD2. Germline trimming cut 3 bases from V and 0 bases from J; bases unmatched to any gene: 4. Germline loops: CDR1 DFQATT, CDR2 SNEGSKA (reference sequence). The CDR3 extends over 15 amino acids. The CDR3: CSASSAGGSYNEQFF. The CDR3 DNA sequence: TGCAGTGCTAGTTCGGCGGGGGGCTCCTACAATGAGCAGTTCTTC.